Below are 12 T cell receptor beta chains sequenced from a single sample in a study of CD8 T cells in Susac syndrome. Reverse transcription used about 0.45 to 1 ug RNA and random hexamers. TCRdb re-analysed the immunoSEQ multiplex PCR reads in MiXCR, keeping a single row per CDR3 protein. The data hold 95,000 to 150,000 distinct CDR3 sequences, with 94% observed a single time. The specimen was CD4+ T cells from PBMCs. These receptors originate from a human donor in good health.

The rearrangement uses TRBV30 and TRBJ1-5; 7 nucleotides line up with TRBD1. CDR1 is GTSNPN, CDR2 SVGIG, per germline (reference sequence). Germline trimming cut 0 bases from V and 2 bases from J; bases unmatched to any gene: 4. The CDR3 spans 15 residues. The CDR3 loop is CAWSVQGGGNQPQHF. CDR3 sequence (DNA): TGTGCCTGGAGTGTACAAGGGGGCGGCAATCAGCCCCAGCATTTT.

V and J are TRBV6-5 and TRBJ2-7; 12 positions match TRBD1. The germline gives CDR1 MNHEY, CDR2 SVGAGI. The CDR3 is made up of 14 amino acids. The junction had 5 bases not matched to a gene; V was cut back by 6 bases and J by 5 bases. This CDR3 reads CASRMGQGANEQYF. In DNA form, the CDR3 reads TGTGCCAGCAGGATGGGACAGGGGGCCAACGAGCAGTACTTC.

The chain has TRBV28 and TRBJ2-1; weak D call: TRBD2 (5 bases). CDR3 length: 12 residues. The V gene's germline CDR1 is MDHEN and CDR2 SYDVKM. V shed 9 bases and J shed 2 bases, with 8 bases lying between them. The CDR3 DNA follows: TGTGCCAGACTAGGAGCCTACAATGAGCAGTTCTTC. Protein sequence: CARLGAYNEQFF.

The CDR3 reads CASSHSVEPLGYTF. The CDR3 DNA is TGTGCCAGCAGCCACTCGGTGGAGCCTCTAGGCTACACCTTC. The chain combines TRBV6-6 with TRBJ1-2; D is undetermined. Looked up from germline, CDR1 is MNHNY and CDR2 is SVGAGI (reference sequence). The CDR3 covers 14 residues. Trimming cost V 6 bases and J 8 bases, with 19 bases left between them.

Only one count was recorded for this clonotype. The chain links TRBV7-9 to TRBJ2-4, with D perhaps matching TRBD2 (6 bases). V was cut by 5 bases and J by 6 bases, with 17 bases left in between. CDR1 and CDR2 (germline): SEHNR, FQNEAQ (reference sequence). The CDR3 totals 15 residues. The chain's CDR3 is CASSHSDGSRNIQYF. The CDR3 region has the DNA TGTGCCAGCAGCCATAGTGACGGGAGTAGAAACATTCAGTACTTC.

This clonotype was seen only once. The chain employs TRBV19 and TRBJ2-7; 8 nucleotides agree with TRBD2. In germline, CDR1 is LNHDA, CDR2 SQIVND (reference sequence). The CDR3 runs 15 residues. V shed 1 base and J 2 bases; nucleotides not matched to a gene: 4. CDR3 nucleotides: TGTGCCAGTAGTATAGGCGGGAGGAACGCCTACGAGCAGTACTTC. Amino acid sequence: CASSIGGRNAYEQYF.

Only one count was recorded for this clonotype. The genes are TRBV12-3 or TRBV12-4 and TRBJ2-6, with 12 positions matching TRBD1. This CDR3 spans 20 amino acids. Losses at the gene ends were 9 bases for V and 0 bases for J; bases not matched to a gene: 15. In DNA, the CDR3 is TGTGCCAGTTGGAGGGGTCCGGGACAGGGGGCTCACTCTGGGGCCAACGTCCTGACTTTC. Its translation is CASWRGPGQGAHSGANVLTF.

The V call is TRBV4-1, the J call TRBJ2-1; 9 bases match TRBD2. CDR1 and CDR2 (germline): MGHRA, YSYEKL. There are 17 residues in the CDR3. With V trimmed by 0 bases and J by 7 bases, 10 bases remained unmatched. CDR3 amino acids: CASSQDPLAGFGNEQFF. The CDR3 DNA follows: TGCGCCAGCAGCCAAGACCCTCTAGCGGGATTTGGTAATGAGCAGTTCTTC.

The chain couples TRBV7-8 to TRBJ2-7; D is possibly TRBD1 or TRBD2 (5 bases each). This CDR3 spans 14 amino acids. Trimming pared 5 bases from V and 6 bases from J, leaving 17 bases between. Germline CDR1 reads SGHVS; CDR2 reads FQNEAQ. The CDR3 protein is CASSPRDHMLEQYF. CDR3 in DNA: TGTGCCAGCAGCCCCCGGGACCACATGCTCGAGCAGTACTTC.

CDR3 residues: CASSLQSADTQYF. Here the CDR3 DNA reads TGTGCCAGCAGCTTGCAGAGCGCAGATACGCAGTATTTT. This rearrangement joins TRBV5-6 to TRBJ2-3; D not resolved. Looked up from germline, CDR1 is SGHDT and CDR2 is YYEEEE. This CDR3 is built from 13 residues. V was pared by 1 base and J by 4 bases, with 7 bases between.

V gene TRBV7-2 combines with J gene TRBJ1-1, with D unresolved. Germline loops: CDR1 SGHTA, CDR2 FQGNSA. The germline V and J ends were trimmed by 1 base and 0 bases, with 9 bases remaining between them. This CDR3 is built from 15 residues. The DNA of the CDR3 is TGTGCCAGCAGCTTAGAGGTCCTAATGAACACTGAAGCTTTCTTT. It specifies CASSLEVLMNTEAFF.

The chain couples TRBV20-1 to TRBJ2-7, with TRBD2 as a possible D gene (7 bases). The CDR3 has 15 amino acids. V was pared by 2 bases and J by 3 bases, with 17 bases between. The germline V gene has CDR1 DFQATT and CDR2 SNEGSKA (reference sequence). The CDR3 DNA sequence: TGCAGTGCTAGATACCAATCGGGGGGCGGCTACGAGCAGTACTTC. Translating gives CSARYQSGGGYEQYF.